This T cell receptor beta chain was obtained from a study of T-cell memory formation after mild COVID-19. About the study: Largely donor-specific sequence clusters came from two donors. Broader study findings: Researchers could not confirm that second-wave clones peaking on day 37 targeted SARS-CoV-2.

The CDR3 contains 16 residues. The germline V and J ends were trimmed by 7 bases and 7 bases, with 25 bases remaining between them. This clonotype was seen a handful of times. Its antigen is not identified. In TCRdb, the 5' RACE reads were re-called with MiXCR into one record per CDR3 protein. Among a few hundred thousand distinct CDR3 sequences listed, 15% to 20% were seen once. This TCR derives from a man aged 18 to 29 who had mild COVID-19 (a few samples of this study predate the infection). Cell type and time point are not known. The chain couples TRBV12-3 or TRBV12-4 to TRBJ2-5; possible D gene TRBD2, 6 bases. The material sequenced was PBMCs or a T cell subset sorted from them (not recorded which). The CDR3 sequence is CASTPGGLLGRGTQYF. The CDR3 nucleotides are TGTGCCAGCACCCCCGGAGGGCTATTGGGTCGTGGGACCCAGTACTTC.